This TCR beta chain was recovered during a study of T-cell reconstitution after alpha-beta-depleted transplantation in children. This sample's TCRbeta library carried unique molecular identifier barcodes. Using its own MiXCR run on the PCR reads, TCRdb lists one record per CDR3 protein. The table records a few hundred thousand distinct CDR3 sequences, under 15% of them present only once. Sequencing was performed on PBMCs from the stem cell graft donor, taken from the stem cell graft. The sequence was collected from a human donor who donated a stem cell graft to a child with combined immunodeficiency.

The CDR3 sequence is CATSSRPGRKDTQYF. CDR3 coding DNA: TGTGCCACCAGCAGTCGGCCGGGTCGTAAAGATACGCAGTATTTT. J is TRBJ2-3 and V is TRBV15; D remains unclear. CDR1 and CDR2 (germline): LNHNV, YYDKDF (reference sequence). V was trimmed by 3 bases and J by 5 bases, leaving 15 bases between them. The CDR3 is made up of 15 amino acids.